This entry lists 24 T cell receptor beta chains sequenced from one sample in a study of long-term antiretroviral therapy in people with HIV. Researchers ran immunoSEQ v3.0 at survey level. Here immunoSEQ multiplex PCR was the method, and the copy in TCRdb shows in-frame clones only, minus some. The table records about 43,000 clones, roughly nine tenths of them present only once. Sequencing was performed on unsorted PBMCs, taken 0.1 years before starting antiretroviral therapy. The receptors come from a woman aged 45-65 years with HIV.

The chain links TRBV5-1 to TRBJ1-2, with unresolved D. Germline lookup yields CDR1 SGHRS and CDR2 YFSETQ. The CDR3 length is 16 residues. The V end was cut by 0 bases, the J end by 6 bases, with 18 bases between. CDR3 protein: CASSLVSATLSDGYTF. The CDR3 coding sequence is TGCGCCAGCAGCTTGGTATCCGCCACGTTATCGGATGGCTACACCTTC.

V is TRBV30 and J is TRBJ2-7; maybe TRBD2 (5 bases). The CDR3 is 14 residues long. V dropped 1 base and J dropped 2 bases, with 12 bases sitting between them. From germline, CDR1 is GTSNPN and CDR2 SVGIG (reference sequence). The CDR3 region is CAWSGLAGTYEQYF. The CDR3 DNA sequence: TGTGCCTGGAGTGGGCTAGCTGGGACCTACGAGCAGTACTTC.

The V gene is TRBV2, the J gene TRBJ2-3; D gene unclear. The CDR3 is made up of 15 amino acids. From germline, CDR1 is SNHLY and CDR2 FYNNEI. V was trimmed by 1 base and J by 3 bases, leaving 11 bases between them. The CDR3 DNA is TGTGCCAGCAGTGAAGAAGCGATAGGGACAGATACGCAGTATTTT. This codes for CASSEEAIGTDTQYF.

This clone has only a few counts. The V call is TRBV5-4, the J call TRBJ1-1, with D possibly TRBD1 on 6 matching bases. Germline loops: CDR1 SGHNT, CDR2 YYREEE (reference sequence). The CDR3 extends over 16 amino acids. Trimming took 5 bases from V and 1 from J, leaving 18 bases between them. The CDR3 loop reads CASSPTLGAGNTEAFF. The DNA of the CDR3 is TGTGCCAGCAGTCCAACGTTGGGGGCCGGGAACACTGAAGCTTTCTTT.

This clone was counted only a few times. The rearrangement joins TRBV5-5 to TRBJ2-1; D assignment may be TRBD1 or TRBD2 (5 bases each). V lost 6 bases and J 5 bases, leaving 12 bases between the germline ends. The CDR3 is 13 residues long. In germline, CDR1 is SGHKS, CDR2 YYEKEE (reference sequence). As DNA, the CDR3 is TGTGCCAGCAAACGGGACCTGAACAATGAGCAGTTCTTC. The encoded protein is CASKRDLNNEQFF.

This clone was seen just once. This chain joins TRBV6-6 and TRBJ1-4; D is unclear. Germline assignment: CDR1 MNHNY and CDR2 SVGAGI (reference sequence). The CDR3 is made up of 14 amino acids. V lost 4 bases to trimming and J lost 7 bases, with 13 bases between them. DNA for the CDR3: TGTGCCAGCAGTTGGGGATCTGGCCGTGAAAAACTGTTTTTT. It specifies CASSWGSGREKLFF.

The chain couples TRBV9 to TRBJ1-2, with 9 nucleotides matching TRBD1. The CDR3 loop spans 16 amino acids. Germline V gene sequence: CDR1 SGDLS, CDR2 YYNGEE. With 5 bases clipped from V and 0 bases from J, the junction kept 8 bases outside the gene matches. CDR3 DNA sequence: TGTGCCAGCAGGGACACAGGGGGCGAAGCTAACTATGGCTACACCTTC. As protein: CASRDTGGEANYGYTF.

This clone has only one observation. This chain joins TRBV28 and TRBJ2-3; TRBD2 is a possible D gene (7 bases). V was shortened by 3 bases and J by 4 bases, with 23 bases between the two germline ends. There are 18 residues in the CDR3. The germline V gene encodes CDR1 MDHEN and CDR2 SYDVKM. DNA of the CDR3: TGTGCCAGCAGTTTCGTACCGAGGGGGGGGACGATCCCAGATACGCAGTATTTT. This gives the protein CASSFVPRGGTIPDTQYF.

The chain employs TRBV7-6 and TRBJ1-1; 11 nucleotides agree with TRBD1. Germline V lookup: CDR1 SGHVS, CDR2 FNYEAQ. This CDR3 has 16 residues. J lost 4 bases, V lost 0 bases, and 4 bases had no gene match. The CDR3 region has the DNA TGTGCCAGCAGCTTAGCGGGACAGGGGGTTATCACTGAAGCTTTCTTT. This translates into CASSLAGQGVITEAFF. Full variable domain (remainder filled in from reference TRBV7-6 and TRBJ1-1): GAGVSQSPRYKVTKRGQDVALRCDPISGHVSLYWYRQALGQGPEFLTYFNYEAQQDKSGLPNDRFSAERPEGSISTLTIQRTEQRDSAMYRCASSLAGQGVITEAFFGQGTRLTVV.

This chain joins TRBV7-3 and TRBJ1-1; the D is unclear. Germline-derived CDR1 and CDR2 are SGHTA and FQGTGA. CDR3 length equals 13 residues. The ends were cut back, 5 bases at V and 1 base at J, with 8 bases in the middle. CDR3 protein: CASSHAGNTEAFF. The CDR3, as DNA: TGTGCCAGCAGCCACGCAGGGAACACTGAAGCTTTCTTT.

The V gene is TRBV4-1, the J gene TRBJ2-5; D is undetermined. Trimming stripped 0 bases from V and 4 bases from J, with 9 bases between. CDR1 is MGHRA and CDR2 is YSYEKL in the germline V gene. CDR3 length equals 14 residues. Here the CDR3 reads CASSQDWVAETQYF. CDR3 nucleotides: TGCGCCAGCAGCCAAGATTGGGTAGCAGAGACCCAGTACTTC.

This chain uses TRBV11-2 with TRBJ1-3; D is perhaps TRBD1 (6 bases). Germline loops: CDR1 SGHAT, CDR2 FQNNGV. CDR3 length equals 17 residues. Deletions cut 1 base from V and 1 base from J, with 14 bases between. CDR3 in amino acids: CASSLVGGALSGNTIYF. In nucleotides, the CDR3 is TGTGCCAGCAGCTTAGTCGGGGGGGCTCTTTCTGGAAACACCATATATTTT.

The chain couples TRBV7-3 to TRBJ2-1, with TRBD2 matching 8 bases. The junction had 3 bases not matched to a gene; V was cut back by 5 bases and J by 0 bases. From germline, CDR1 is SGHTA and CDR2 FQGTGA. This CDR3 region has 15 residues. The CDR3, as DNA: TGTGCCAGCAGCCCCCGGGGGGGCTCCTACAATGAGCAGTTCTTC. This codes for CASSPRGGSYNEQFF.

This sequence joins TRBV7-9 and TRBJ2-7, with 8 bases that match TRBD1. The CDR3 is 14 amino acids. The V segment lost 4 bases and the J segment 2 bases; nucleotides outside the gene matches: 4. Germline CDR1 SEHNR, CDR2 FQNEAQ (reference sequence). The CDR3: CASSYGTGPYEQYF. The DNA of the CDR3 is TGTGCCAGCAGCTACGGGACAGGCCCCTACGAGCAGTACTTC.

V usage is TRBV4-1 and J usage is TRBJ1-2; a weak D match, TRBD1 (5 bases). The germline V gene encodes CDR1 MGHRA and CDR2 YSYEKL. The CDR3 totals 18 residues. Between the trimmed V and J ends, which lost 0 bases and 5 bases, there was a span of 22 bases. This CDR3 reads CASSQDPGLPAFGYGYTF. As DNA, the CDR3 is TGCGCCAGCAGCCAAGATCCGGGACTCCCCGCCTTCGGATATGGCTACACCTTC.

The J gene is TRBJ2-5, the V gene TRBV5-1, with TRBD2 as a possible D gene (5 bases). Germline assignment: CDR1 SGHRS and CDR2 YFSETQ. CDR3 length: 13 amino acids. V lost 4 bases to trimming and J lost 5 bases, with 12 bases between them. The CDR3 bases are TGCGCCAGCAGCATGCGGACTCAGGAGACCCAGTACTTC. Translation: CASSMRTQETQYF.

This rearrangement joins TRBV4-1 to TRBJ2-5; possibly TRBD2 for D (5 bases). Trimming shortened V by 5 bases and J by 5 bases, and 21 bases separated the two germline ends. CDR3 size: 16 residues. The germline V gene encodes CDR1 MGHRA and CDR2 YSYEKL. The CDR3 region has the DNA TGCGCCAGCAGCGCCAATGGACTGGTTTTTGCTGAGACCCAGTACTTC. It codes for CASSANGLVFAETQYF.

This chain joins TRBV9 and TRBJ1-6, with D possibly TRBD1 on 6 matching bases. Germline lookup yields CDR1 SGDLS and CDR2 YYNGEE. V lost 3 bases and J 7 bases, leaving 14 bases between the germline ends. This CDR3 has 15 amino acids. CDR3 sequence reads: CASSASQGLNSPLHF. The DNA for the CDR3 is TGTGCCAGCAGCGCGTCACAGGGACTCAATTCACCCCTCCACTTT.

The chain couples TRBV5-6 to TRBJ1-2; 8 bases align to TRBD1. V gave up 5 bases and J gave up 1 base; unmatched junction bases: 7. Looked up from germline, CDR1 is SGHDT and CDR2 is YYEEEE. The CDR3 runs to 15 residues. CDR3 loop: CASRDRGRGNYGYTF. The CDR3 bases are TGTGCCAGCAGAGACAGGGGAAGAGGTAACTATGGCTACACCTTC. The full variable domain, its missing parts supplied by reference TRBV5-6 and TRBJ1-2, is DAGVTQSPTHLIKTRGQQVTLRCSPKSGHDTVSWYQQALGQGPQFIFQYYEEEERQRGNFPDRFSGHQFPNYSSELNVNALLLGDSALYLCASRDRGRGNYGYTFGSGTRLTVV.

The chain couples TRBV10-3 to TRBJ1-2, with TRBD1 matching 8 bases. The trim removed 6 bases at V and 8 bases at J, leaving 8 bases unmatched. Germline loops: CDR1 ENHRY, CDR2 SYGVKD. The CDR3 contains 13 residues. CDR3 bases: TGTGCCATCAGGCCGACAGGGGCGCAGGGCTACACCTTC. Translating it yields CAIRPTGAQGYTF.

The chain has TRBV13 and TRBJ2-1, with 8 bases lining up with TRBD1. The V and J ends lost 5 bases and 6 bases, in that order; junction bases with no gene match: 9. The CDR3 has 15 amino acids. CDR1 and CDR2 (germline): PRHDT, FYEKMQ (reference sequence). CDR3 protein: CASSRGQGAGNEQFF. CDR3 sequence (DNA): TGTGCCAGCAGCCGGGGGCAGGGGGCGGGCAATGAGCAGTTCTTC.

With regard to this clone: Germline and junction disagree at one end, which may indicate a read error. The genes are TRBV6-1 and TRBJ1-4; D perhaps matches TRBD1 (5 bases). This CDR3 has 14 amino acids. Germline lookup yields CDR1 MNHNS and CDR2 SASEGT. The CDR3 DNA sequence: TGTGCCAGCAGTAAAGCCGGGGGGGATGAAAAACTGTTTTTT. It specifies CASSKAGGDEKLFF.

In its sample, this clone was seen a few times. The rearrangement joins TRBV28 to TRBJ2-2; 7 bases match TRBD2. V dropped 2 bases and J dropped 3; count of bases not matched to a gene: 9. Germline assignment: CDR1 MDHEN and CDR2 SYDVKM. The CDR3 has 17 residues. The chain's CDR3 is CASSLGWGGDDTGELFF. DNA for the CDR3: TGTGCCAGCAGTTTAGGGTGGGGAGGGGATGACACCGGGGAGCTGTTTTTT.

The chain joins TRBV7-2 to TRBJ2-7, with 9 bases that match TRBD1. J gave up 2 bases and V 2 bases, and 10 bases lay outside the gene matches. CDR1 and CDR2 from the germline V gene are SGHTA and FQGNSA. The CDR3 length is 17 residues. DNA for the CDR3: TGTGCCAGCAGCTTAATATCGGGGGGACAGGGAGCCTACGAGCAGTACTTC. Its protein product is CASSLISGGQGAYEQYF.